The rows below give T cell receptor beta chains drawn from one sample of a study of blood T cell repertoires in COVID-19. This table comes from immunoSEQ multiplex PCR, and its TCRdb copy is limited to in-frame clones, with some not included. The table shows 65,000 to 90,000 clones, with 76% occurring only once. The sequenced sample consisted of peripheral blood. The source of these receptors is a man aged 65 to 79 with active or convalescent COVID-19. CDR3s include the opening cysteine and the closing phenylalanine or tryptophan. The D gene is left open where the match is weak. Only part of the rows carry a size: once, few, many, or a class if the clone is expanded.

j_call clone_size cdr3_length d_call v_call cdr3_aa cdr3_nt
TRBJ2-2 - 18 TRBD1 TRBV5-1 CASSLDRQGAANTGELFF TGCGCCAGCAGCTTGGACAGACAGGGGGCCGCGAACACCGGGGAGCTGTTTTTT
TRBJ1-6 - 14 - TRBV7-9 CASSSALARTPLHF TGTGCCAGCAGCTCCGCCCTCGCTAGAACACCCCTCCACTTT
TRBJ2-1 - 15 TRBD2 TRBV24-1 CATRPASGSYNEQFF TGTGCCACCCGCCCGGCTAGCGGCTCCTACAATGAGCAGTTCTTC
TRBJ2-2 - 16 - TRBV27 CASSFRGRLNTGELFF TGTGCCAGCAGTTTTCGGGGAAGACTAAACACCGGGGAGCTGTTTTTT
TRBJ1-4 - 14 - TRBV7-9 CASSIGHINEKLFF TGTGCCAGCAGCATCGGACACATTAATGAAAAACTGTTTTTT
TRBJ2-3 - 15 TRBD2 TRBV27 CASSELGGAVDTQYF TGTGCCAGCAGTGAGCTCGGGGGGGCCGTAGATACGCAGTATTTT
TRBJ1-1 few 12 TRBD1 TRBV3-1/TRBV3-2 CASSYRDREAFF TGTGCCAGCAGCTACCGGGACAGGGAAGCTTTCTTT
TRBJ2-1 - 14 TRBD2 TRBV30 CAWKLAGGNNEQFF TGTGCCTGGAAGTTAGCGGGGGGAAACAATGAGCAGTTCTTC
TRBJ1-5 - 14 TRBD1 TRBV2 CASSETGAYQPQHF TGTGCCAGCAGCGAGACAGGGGCGTATCAGCCCCAGCATTTT
TRBJ2-6 - 17 - TRBV7-3 CASSPPEVVSGANVLTF TGTGCCAGCAGCCCCCCGGAGGTGGTATCTGGGGCCAACGTCCTGACTTTC
TRBJ2-5 once 15 TRBD2 TRBV5-1 CASRTGGPVRETQYF TGCGCCAGCAGGACGGGGGGGCCGGTGAGGGAGACCCAGTACTTC
TRBJ1-1 - 14 - TRBV6-5 CASSLANSRTEAFF TGTGCCAGCAGTTTGGCCAACTCGAGGACTGAAGCTTTCTTT
TRBJ1-1 few 14 - TRBV28 CASSLGRQYGGAFF TGTGCCAGCAGTTTAGGCAGGCAATACGGGGGAGCTTTCTTT
TRBJ1-2 - 14 - TRBV6-5 CASSYSGQNYGYTF TGTGCCAGCAGTTACTCTGGACAGAACTATGGCTACACCTTC
TRBJ1-1 - 15 TRBD1 TRBV3-1/TRBV3-2 CASSRLQGASSEAFF TGTGCCAGCAGCCGCTTACAGGGGGCAAGTAGTGAAGCTTTCTTT
TRBJ2-1 once 15 - TRBV13 CASSFRDSTRNEQFF TGTGCCAGCAGCTTCCGGGACTCAACACGCAATGAGCAGTTCTTC
TRBJ1-3 - 14 - TRBV6-1 CASSDKGQGDTIYF TGTGCCAGCAGTGATAAGGGACAAGGTGACACCATATATTTT
TRBJ2-7 - 15 - TRBV7-8 CASSPTGTTGVEQYF TGTGCCAGCAGCCCGACCGGGACGACGGGGGTCGAGCAGTACTTC
TRBJ2-5 - 12 TRBD2 TRBV23-1 CASGTSVETQYF TGCGCCAGCGGGACTAGCGTAGAGACCCAGTACTTC
TRBJ2-7 many 12 TRBD1 TRBV18 CASSRDRVEQYF TGTGCCAGCTCACGGGACAGGGTTGAGCAGTACTTC
TRBJ1-6 - 15 - TRBV10-3 CAISDRFRVESPLHF TGTGCCATCAGTGACCGGTTCAGGGTGGAGTCACCCCTCCACTTT
TRBJ1-6 - 13 - TRBV28 CASRKQSGVPLHF TGTGCCAGCAGGAAGCAGTCAGGGGTCCCCCTCCACTTT